The 9 T cell receptor beta chains below all came from one sample that was sequenced in a study of CXCR3-negative and CXCR3-positive naive CD8 T cells. Notes on the study in general: In CXCR3-positive naive cells, the TRB CDR3s were more hydrophobic than in CXCR3-negative naive cells.

Their target antigens are unknown. UMI-labeled 5' RACE TRB cDNA libraries were prepared from the cells. From its re-call of the 5' RACE reads, TCRdb lists each CDR3 protein once, without DNA. Its table lists roughly 100,000 distinct CDR3 sequences. Sequencing input: naive CXCR3+ CD8+ T cells from blood. The subset: CD45RO-CCR7+CD27+CD95- naive CD8+ T cells expressing CXCR3 (TNR3+). These receptors were obtained from a human donor in good health. Some clones in this sample may be carry-over from other donors' samples.

V gene TRBV27 combines with J gene TRBJ2-3; TCRdb lists TRBD1, though no DNA is available to test this call. In germline, CDR1 is MNHEY, CDR2 SMNVEV (reference sequence). The CDR3 consists of 16 residues. CDR3 residues: CASSTTGGVGTDTQYF.

The genes are TRBV29-1 and TRBJ2-5; TCRdb's D call, TRBD1, is unchecked because there is no DNA. The CDR3 totals 16 residues. Germline V gene data show CDR1 as SQVTM and CDR2 as ANQGSEA. The chain's CDR3 is CSVAPLPGHTTETQYF.

CDR3 sequence reads: CSVVGGLGGYTF. The J gene is TRBJ1-2, the V gene TRBV29-1; TCRdb returns TRBD1, unconfirmable since there is no DNA. There are 12 residues in the CDR3. Germline V CDR1 and CDR2: SQVTM, ANQGSEA.

This chain connects TRBV29-1 to TRBJ1-1. This CDR3 spans 13 amino acids. Germline CDR1 is SQVTM and CDR2 is ANQGSEA. This chain's CDR3 is CSVGEGMNTEAFF.

The V and J genes are TRBV6-6 and TRBJ2-5; TCRdb selects TRBD2, and the lack of DNA leaves this call unchecked. Germline CDR1 reads MNHNY; CDR2 reads SVGAGI (reference sequence). The CDR3 extends over 14 amino acids. The chain's CDR3 is CASSGLADKETQYF.

The rearrangement uses TRBV7-2 and TRBJ2-1; TCRdb reports TRBD2, a call that lacks DNA to check it against. This CDR3 is built from 18 residues. In germline, CDR1 is SGHTA, CDR2 FQGNSA. The CDR3 here is CASSLLLAGGPGLDEQFF.

The rearrangement uses TRBV29-1 and TRBJ2-6. CDR3 length equals 12 residues. Per the germline V gene, CDR1 is SQVTM and CDR2 is ANQGSEA. The CDR3 sequence is CSAVTGANVLTF.

The chain is built from TRBV7-9 and TRBJ2-5; the TCRdb call, TRBD2, lacks DNA for checking. The CDR3 runs to 15 residues. Germline values: CDR1 SEHNR, CDR2 FQNEAQ (reference sequence). CDR3 sequence reads: CASSLFSNPRETQYF.

The chain has TRBV5-1 and TRBJ1-1. From germline, CDR1 is SGHRS and CDR2 YFSETQ. This CDR3 has 15 amino acids. The CDR3 region is CASSLLYTENTEAFF.